The 28 T cell receptor beta chains below all came from one sample that was sequenced in a study of metastatic and nonmetastatic thyroid tumors. All patients were treatment-naive before thyroid surgery. Using MiXCR, TCRdb reanalyzed the PCR reads. The repertoire consists of about 27,000 clones, with around 16% occurring once and the leading ten covering about a sixth. Material for sequencing was blood. These receptors all come from a male donor with papillary thyroid cancer or a benign thyroid nodule (not recorded which). Some clones in this sample may be carry-over from other donors' samples.

In this sample, this clone turned up many times. The V and J genes are TRBV9 and TRBJ2-1; D is unresolved. This CDR3 has 14 amino acids. The germline CDR1 and CDR2 sequences are SGDLS and YYNGEE. V was pared by 4 bases and J by 6 bases, with 14 bases between. The DNA of the CDR3 is TGTGCCAGCAGCTCCCAACCCTTAGGCAATGAGCAGTTCTTC. Translating it yields CASSSQPLGNEQFF.

This clone was picked up many times. The J gene is TRBJ1-4, the V gene TRBV5-5; D is uncertain. The CDR3 length is 13 residues. Trimming cost V 5 bases and J 5 bases, with 10 bases left between them. Germline V CDR1 and CDR2: SGHKS, YYEKEE (reference sequence). The CDR3 DNA reads TGTGCCAGCAGGGTAAGGCCCAATGAAAAACTGTTTTTT. Translated, it gives CASRVRPNEKLFF.

This clone was detected ten times or more. The chain recombines TRBV2 with TRBJ2-7; 12 bases map to TRBD2. From germline, CDR1 is SNHLY and CDR2 FYNNEI. The ends lost 6 bases at V and 5 bases at J; junction bases unmatched: 11. This CDR3 spans 16 amino acids. CDR3 nucleotide sequence: TGTGCCAGCAGAGGTTTGTTGGGACTAGCGGGTGACGAGCAGTACTTC. Translated: CASRGLLGLAGDEQYF.

This clone showed up many times. In DNA, the CDR3 is TGTGCCAGCAGTAAACTAGCGGGGGGCCCGGGCGGGAACATTCAGTACTTC. It yields the protein CASSKLAGGPGGNIQYF. J is TRBJ2-4 and V is TRBV6-1; 12 nucleotides agree with TRBD2. Losses at the gene ends were 5 bases for V and 7 bases for J; bases not matched to a gene: 12. The CDR3 is made up of 17 amino acids. The V gene's germline CDR1 is MNHNS and CDR2 SASEGT.

The chain employs TRBV12-5 and TRBJ2-1, with unresolved D. The CDR3 has 19 residues. V was pared by 0 bases and J by 0 bases, with 18 bases between. Germline V gene lookup returns CDR1 LGHNT and CDR2 FRNRAP. The CDR3 sequence is CASGLVAGRAQVSYNEQFF. CDR3 sequence (DNA): TGTGCTAGTGGTTTGGTGGCCGGCCGGGCCCAAGTCTCCTACAATGAGCAGTTCTTC.

This clone appeared many times. The V gene is TRBV6-1, the J gene TRBJ1-2; maybe TRBD1 (6 bases). There are 11 residues in the CDR3. CDR1 is MNHNS and CDR2 is SASEGT in the germline V gene. V lost 5 bases to trimming and J lost 7 bases, with 8 bases between them. The CDR3 region is CASSQGGGYTF. In nucleotides, the CDR3 is TGTGCCAGCAGTCAAGGGGGTGGCTACACCTTC.

This sequence joins TRBV11-2 and TRBJ1-2; D is unresolved. In germline, CDR1 is SGHAT, CDR2 FQNNGV. V lost 3 bases and J 8 bases, leaving 22 bases between the germline ends. The CDR3 length is 16 residues. The CDR3 nucleotides read TGTGCCAGCAGCTTCCTTCCATCCCTGGGATCGAGCGGCTACACCTTC. Protein sequence: CASSFLPSLGSSGYTF.

This clone was counted only a few times. At one of its ends the junction is not consistent with the germline gene, which may arise from a read error. The chain carries TRBV11-3 and TRBJ2-7, with D unresolved. Germline lookup yields CDR1 SGHNT and CDR2 YENEEA. The CDR3 contains 14 residues. This CDR3 reads CAISFAGLSYEQYF. The CDR3 DNA sequence: TGTGCCATCAGCTTCGCTGGGTTGTCCTACGAGCAGTACTTC.

This clone was found a few times. The chain employs TRBV6-2 or TRBV6-3 and TRBJ1-5; possibly TRBD1 for D (5 bases). Germline-derived CDR1 and CDR2 are MNHEY and SVGEGT. V lost 8 bases and J 2 bases, leaving 13 bases between the germline ends. The CDR3 has 14 amino acids. The CDR3 loop is CASQGSLGNQPQHF. DNA of the CDR3: TGTGCCAGCCAGGGAAGTTTAGGCAATCAGCCCCAGCATTTT.

The V call is TRBV11-2, the J call TRBJ2-7, with D perhaps matching TRBD1 or TRBD2 (5 bases each). V was clipped by 4 bases and J by 1 base, with 20 bases between them. The germline V gene has CDR1 SGHAT and CDR2 FQNNGV. The CDR3 has 17 amino acids. The CDR3 DNA sequence: TGTGCCAGCAGCTCAACCATAGGGACGTATAATTCCTACGAGCAGTACTTC. This sequence encodes CASSSTIGTYNSYEQYF. The full variable domain, rest sourced from reference TRBV11-2 and TRBJ2-7, is EAGVAQSPRYKIIEKRQSVAFWCNPISGHATLYWYQQILGQGPKLLIQFQNNGVVDDSQLPKDRFSAERLKGVDSTLKIQPAKLEDSAVYLCASSSTIGTYNSYEQYFGPGTRLTVT.

Concerning this clone: It may be a read error: a sequence one base away is much more abundant. The chain recombines TRBV29-1 with TRBJ2-5; no clear D gene. The CDR3 covers 13 residues. Germline V CDR1 and CDR2: SQVTM, ANQGSEA. The V and J ends lost 7 bases and 4 bases respectively, with 16 bases between them. CDR3 amino acids: CSAIRVCLETQYF. The DNA for the CDR3 is TGCAGCGCGATTAGGGTGTGTTTAGAGACCCAGTACTTC.

The sample holds many counts of this clone. The chain has TRBV12-3 or TRBV12-4 and TRBJ2-2, with 10 bases lining up with TRBD2. This CDR3 spans 15 amino acids. V lost 4 bases and J lost 10; bases outside the gene matches: 9. The CDR3 reads CASSSRAGGPEELFF. The DNA for the CDR3 is TGTGCCAGCAGTTCAAGAGCGGGGGGGCCCGAGGAGCTGTTTTTT.

The rearrangement joins TRBV24-1 to TRBJ2-1; 12 bases agree with TRBD2. The trim removed 3 bases at V and 10 bases at J, leaving 12 bases unmatched. The CDR3 contains 17 residues. Germline loops: CDR1 KGHDR, CDR2 SFDVKD. CDR3 in DNA: TGTGCCACCAGTGATCCTGCTAGCGGGAGGGTCGCGGGCGAGCAGTTCTTC. Amino acid sequence: CATSDPASGRVAGEQFF.

Turning to this clone: One end of the junction is discordant with germline, which a read error may explain. The V gene is TRBV19, the J gene TRBJ2-7; D gene ambiguous. Germline V gives CDR1 LNHDA, CDR2 SQIVND (reference sequence). CDR3 size: 13 residues. The CDR3 spells CVSSIAPIYEQYF. CDR3 nucleotide sequence: TGTGTCAGTAGTATTGCCCCTATTTACGAGCAGTACTTC.

This clone is medium-sized in the sample. The CDR3 region is CSAGLTGDRYQETQYF. CDR3 DNA sequence: TGCAGTGCCGGACTGACAGGGGACCGATACCAAGAGACCCAGTACTTC. The rearrangement links TRBV20-1 to TRBJ2-5; 8 positions agree with TRBD1. The germline V gene encodes CDR1 DFQATT and CDR2 SNEGSKA (reference sequence). The CDR3 sequence is 16 residues long. V shed 6 bases, J shed 0 bases, and the junction held 12 bases outside the gene matches.

This clone was counted many times. This chain joins TRBV7-2 and TRBJ1-1; TRBD1 is a possible D gene (5 bases). Germline V gene data show CDR1 as SGHTA and CDR2 as FQGNSA. CDR3 size: 14 residues. V was shortened by 3 bases and J by 2 bases, with 10 bases between the two germline ends. The CDR3 DNA reads as TGTGCCAGCAGCTTCTGGGGCAGAAACACTGAAGCTTTCTTT. This gives the protein CASSFWGRNTEAFF.

The table lists this clone with many counts. This chain connects TRBV19 to TRBJ2-2; weak D call: TRBD2 (5 bases). The V gene's germline CDR1 is LNHDA and CDR2 SQIVND (reference sequence). There are 14 residues in the CDR3. Between the trimmed V and J ends, which lost 10 bases and 4 bases, there was a span of 16 bases. CDR3: CATYRGPPTGELFF. In DNA, the CDR3 is TGTGCCACTTATCGCGGGCCCCCCACCGGGGAGCTGTTTTTT.

This sequence joins TRBV6-1 and TRBJ2-7; 12 positions agree with TRBD2. Germline assignment: CDR1 MNHNS and CDR2 SASEGT. With V trimmed by 3 bases and J by 0 bases, 9 bases remained unmatched. The CDR3 consists of 18 residues. The CDR3 sequence is CASSEALLAGGFSYEQYF. CDR3 bases: TGTGCCAGCAGTGAGGCGTTACTAGCGGGAGGTTTCTCCTACGAGCAGTACTTC.

This clone has a count of ten or more. This CDR3 is CASMPGQGTYGYTF. The DNA of the CDR3 is TGCGCCAGTATGCCGGGACAGGGAACCTATGGCTACACCTTC. This rearrangement joins TRBV5-1 to TRBJ1-2, with 9 bases identical to TRBD1. This CDR3 is 14 amino acids long. Germline lookup yields CDR1 SGHRS and CDR2 YFSETQ. The trim removed 8 bases at V and 4 bases at J, leaving 9 bases unmatched.

This clone was seen at least ten times. The chain has TRBV5-8 and TRBJ2-7; D is perhaps TRBD2 (6 bases). Trimming left V 4 bases short and J 2 bases short, with 7 bases between. This CDR3 region has 12 residues. The germline CDR1 and CDR2 sequences are SGHTS and YDEGEE. CDR3 DNA: TGTGCCAGCAGCGGCGGGACCTACGAGCAGTACTTC. This codes for CASSGGTYEQYF.

This clone was seen ten or more times. The rearrangement uses TRBV7-3 and TRBJ2-1, with D tentatively TRBD1 (6 bases). Germline V gene data show CDR1 as SGHTA and CDR2 as FQGTGA. V lost 2 bases and J 9 bases, leaving 8 bases between the germline ends. The CDR3 consists of 12 residues. CDR3 loop: CASSLGTSEQFF. As DNA, the CDR3 is TGTGCCAGCAGCTTAGGGACATCTGAGCAGTTCTTC. Together with reference TRBV7-3 and TRBJ2-1, the CDR3 gives the full variable domain: GAGVSQTPSNKVTEKGKYVELRCDPISGHTALYWYRQSLGQGPEFLIYFQGTGAADDSGLPNDRFFAVRPEGSVSTLKIQRTERGDSAVYLCASSLGTSEQFFGPGTRLTVL.

This clone was counted ten times or more. The rearrangement uses TRBV19 and TRBJ1-2, with a tentative D call TRBD1 (5 bases). CDR1 is LNHDA and CDR2 is SQIVND in the germline V gene (reference sequence). Between the trimmed V and J ends, which lost 4 bases and 5 bases, there was a span of 23 bases. The CDR3 covers 17 residues. CDR3 nucleotide sequence: TGTGCCAGTAGTAGGGCCAGGGACGGCCCTCCTCGGTATGGCTACACCTTC. Its protein product is CASSRARDGPPRYGYTF.

This clone showed up many times. A read error may explain this, as a much larger clone is one base away. The V and J genes are TRBV7-6 and TRBJ2-3; 8 bases align to TRBD1. From germline, CDR1 is SGHVS and CDR2 FNYEAQ. The CDR3 loop spans 15 amino acids. CDR3 sequence: CASSSIRGLTDMQYF. CDR3 nucleotide sequence: TGTGCCAGCAGCTCCATCAGGGGGCTCACAGATATGCAGTATTTT.

This clone was seen repeatedly, ten times or more. Within the sample, other DNA sequences also encode this same CDR3. The chain has TRBV3-1 and TRBJ2-1; possible D gene TRBD1, 6 bases. V lost 3 bases to trimming and J lost 7 bases, with 10 bases between them. The CDR3 has 13 amino acids. Germline assignment: CDR1 LGHDT and CDR2 YNNKEL (reference sequence). CDR3 DNA sequence: TGTGCCAGCAGCCACCTACAGGGAAATGAGCAGTTCTTC. Translated: CASSHLQGNEQFF.

This clone appeared many times. The CDR3 nucleotides read TGTGCCAGCAGCGTAGAGGAGGTTCCGTACGAGCAGTACTTC. Translation: CASSVEEVPYEQYF. The chain uses TRBV9 and TRBJ2-7; D possibly corresponds to TRBD2 (5 bases). This CDR3 is 14 amino acids long. V dropped 0 bases and J dropped 4 bases, with 11 bases sitting between them. The germline CDR1 and CDR2 sequences are SGDLS and YYNGEE.

This clone was counted a few times. A clone one base away is much larger, so this may be a read error. V usage is TRBV24-1 and J usage is TRBJ2-3, with 9 bases that match TRBD2. The CDR3 extends over 14 amino acids. Germline V gene lookup returns CDR1 KGHDR and CDR2 SFDVKD. The CDR3 protein is CVTSLAGIGDTQYF. The CDR3 DNA follows: TGTGTCACCAGTCTAGCGGGGATAGGAGATACGCAGTATTTT.

This clone was counted ten times or more. The gene calls are TRBV4-1 and TRBJ2-3; a possible D gene is TRBD1 (6 bases). V lost 0 bases to trimming and J lost 0 bases, with 13 bases between them. Per germline, CDR1 MGHRA and CDR2 YSYEKL. This CDR3 contains 17 residues. CDR3 residues: CASSQDAAGVSTDTQYF. The CDR3 region has the DNA TGCGCCAGCAGCCAAGATGCCGCAGGGGTGAGCACAGATACGCAGTATTTT.

This clone was seen many times. The rearrangement links TRBV15 to TRBJ1-5; 9 bases agree with TRBD1. CDR1 is LNHNV and CDR2 is YYDKDF in the germline V gene (reference sequence). This CDR3 is built from 17 residues. J lost 4 bases, V lost 0 bases, and 7 bases had no gene match. CDR3 sequence reads: CATSRDRTGAMNQPQHF. Written as DNA, the CDR3 is TGTGCCACCAGCAGAGATCGGACAGGGGCGATGAATCAGCCCCAGCATTTT.